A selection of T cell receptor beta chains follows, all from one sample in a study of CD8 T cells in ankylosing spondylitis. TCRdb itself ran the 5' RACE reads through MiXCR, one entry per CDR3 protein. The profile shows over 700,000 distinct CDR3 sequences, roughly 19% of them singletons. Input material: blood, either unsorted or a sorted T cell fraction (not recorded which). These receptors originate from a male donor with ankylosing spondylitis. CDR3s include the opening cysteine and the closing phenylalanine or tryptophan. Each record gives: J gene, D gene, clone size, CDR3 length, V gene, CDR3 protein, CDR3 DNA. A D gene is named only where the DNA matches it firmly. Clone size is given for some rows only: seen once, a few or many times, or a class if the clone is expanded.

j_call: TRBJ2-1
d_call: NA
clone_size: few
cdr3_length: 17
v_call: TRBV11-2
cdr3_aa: CASSFGRSLNTYNEQFF
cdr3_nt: TGTGCCAGCAGCTTCGGCCGATCCCTCAATACATACAATGAGCAGTTCTTC

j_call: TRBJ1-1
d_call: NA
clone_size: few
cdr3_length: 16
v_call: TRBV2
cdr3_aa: CATLLGGGNPGTEAFF
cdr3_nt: TGTGCCACGCTACTTGGGGGGGGCAACCCTGGGACTGAAGCTTTCTTT

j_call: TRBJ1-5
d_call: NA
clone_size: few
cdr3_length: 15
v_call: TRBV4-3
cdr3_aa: CASSQDRSVWKPQHF
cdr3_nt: TGCGCCAGCAGCCAAGATCGTTCAGTCTGGAAGCCCCAGCATTTT

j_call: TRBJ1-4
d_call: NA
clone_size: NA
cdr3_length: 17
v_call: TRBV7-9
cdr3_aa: CASESGGEGHEYEKLFF
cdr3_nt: TGTGCCAGCGAGTCGGGGGGGGAAGGCCATGAATATGAAAAACTGTTTTTT

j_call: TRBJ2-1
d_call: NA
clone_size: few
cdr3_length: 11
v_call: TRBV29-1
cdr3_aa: CSVAAGDEQFF
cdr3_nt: TGCAGCGTGGCGGCTGGCGATGAGCAGTTCTTC

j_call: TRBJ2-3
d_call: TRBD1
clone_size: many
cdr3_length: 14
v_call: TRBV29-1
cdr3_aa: CSVGRGLSTDTQYF
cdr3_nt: TGCAGCGTTGGCAGGGGGCTAAGCACAGATACGCAGTATTTT

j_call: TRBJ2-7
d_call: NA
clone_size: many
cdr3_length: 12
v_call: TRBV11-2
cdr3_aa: CASSSPLNEQYF
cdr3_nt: TGTGCCAGCAGCTCCCCACTGAACGAGCAGTACTTC

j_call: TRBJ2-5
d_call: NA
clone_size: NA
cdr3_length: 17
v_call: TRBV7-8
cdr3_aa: CASSLEEGYLGKETQYF
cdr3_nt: TGTGCCAGCAGCTTAGAGGAGGGTTACTTGGGCAAAGAGACCCAGTACTTC

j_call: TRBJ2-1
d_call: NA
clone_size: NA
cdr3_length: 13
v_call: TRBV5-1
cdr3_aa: CASSLGQKNEQFF
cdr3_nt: TGCGCCAGCAGCTTGGGGCAGAAGAATGAGCAGTTCTTC

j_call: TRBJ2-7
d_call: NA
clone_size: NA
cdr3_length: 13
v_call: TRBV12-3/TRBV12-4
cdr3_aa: CASNPGQGYEQYF
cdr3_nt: TGTGCCAGCAACCCGGGACAAGGCTACGAGCAGTACTTC

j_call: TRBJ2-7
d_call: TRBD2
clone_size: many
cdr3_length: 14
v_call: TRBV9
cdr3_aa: CASSAQLASSEQYF
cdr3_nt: TGTGCCAGCAGCGCCCAACTAGCGTCTAGCGAGCAGTACTTC

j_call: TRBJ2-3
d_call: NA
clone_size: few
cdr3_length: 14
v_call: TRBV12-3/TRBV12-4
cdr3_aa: CASSFSQSTDTQYF
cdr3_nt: TGTGCCAGCAGTTTTTCCCAAAGCACAGATACGCAGTATTTT

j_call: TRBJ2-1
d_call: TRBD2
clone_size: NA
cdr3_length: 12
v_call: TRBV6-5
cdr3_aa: CASSYAGTSEFF
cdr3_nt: TGTGCCAGCAGTTACGCGGGGACTAGCGAGTTCTTC

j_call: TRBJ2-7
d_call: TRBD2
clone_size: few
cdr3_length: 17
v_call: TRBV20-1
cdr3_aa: CSANVPGLAGRSYEQYF
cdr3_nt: TGCAGTGCCAACGTCCCGGGACTAGCGGGCCGCTCCTACGAGCAGTACTTC

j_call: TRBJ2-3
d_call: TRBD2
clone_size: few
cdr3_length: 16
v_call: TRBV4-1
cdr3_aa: CASSQEAGLGTDTQYF
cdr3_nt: TGCGCCAGCAGCCAAGAAGCCGGACTAGGCACAGATACGCAGTATTTT

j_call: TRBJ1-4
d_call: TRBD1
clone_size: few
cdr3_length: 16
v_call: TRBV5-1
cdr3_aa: CASSLGQGRTNEKLFF
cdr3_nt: TGCGCCAGCAGCCTCGGACAGGGACGAACTAATGAAAAACTGTTTTTT

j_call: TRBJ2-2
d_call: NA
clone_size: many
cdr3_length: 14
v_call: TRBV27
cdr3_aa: CASSFTPTTGELFF
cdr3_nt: TGTGCCAGCAGTTTTACCCCCACCACCGGGGAGCTGTTTTTT

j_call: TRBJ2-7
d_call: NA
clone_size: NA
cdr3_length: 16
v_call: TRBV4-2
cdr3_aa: CASSHPSRQGAYEQYF
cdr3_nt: TGTGCCAGCAGCCACCCATCCAGACAAGGAGCCTACGAGCAGTACTTC

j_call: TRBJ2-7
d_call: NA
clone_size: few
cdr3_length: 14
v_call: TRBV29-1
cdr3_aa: CSVEERDSDYEQYF
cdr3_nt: TGCAGCGTTGAAGAAAGGGACTCCGACTACGAGCAGTACTTC

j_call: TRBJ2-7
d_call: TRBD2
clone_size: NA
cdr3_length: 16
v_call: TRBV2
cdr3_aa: CASTGLAGVGSYEQYF
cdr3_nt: TGTGCCAGCACTGGACTAGCGGGGGTCGGCTCCTACGAGCAGTACTTC